The rows below give T cell receptor beta chains drawn from one sample of a study of cytomegalovirus exposure and HLA in healthy donors. TCRdb's copy holds only in-frame clones and misses some; the assay was immunoSEQ multiplex PCR. Its listing shows 35,000 to 45,000 clones. The material sequenced was PBMCs. Receptors were obtained from a woman aged 25 to 39 in good health and CMV-seropositive. CDR3s include the opening cysteine and the closing phenylalanine or tryptophan. D genes are given only for firm matches.

>TRBD1|TRBV7-9|TRBJ2-2
CASSSNRDRNTGELFF
TGTGCCAGCAGCTCCAACCGGGACAGGAACACCGGGGAGCTGTTTTTT
>-|TRBV6-5|TRBJ2-3
CASSLQESTDTQYF
TGTGCCAGCAGCCTACAGGAGAGCACAGATACGCAGTATTTT
>TRBD1|TRBV9|TRBJ2-7
CASSDGQGYEQYF
TGTGCCAGCAGCGACGGACAGGGCTACGAGCAGTACTTC
>-|TRBV4-1|TRBJ2-5
CASSQGRPGTGIAGGRKETQYF
TGCGCCAGCAGCCAAGGCAGGCCTGGGACAGGGATCGCGGGGGGCCGAAAAGAGACCCAGTACTTC
>TRBD1|TRBV2|TRBJ2-7
CASEKGQGIYEQYF
TGTGCGAGCGAAAAGGGACAGGGTATCTACGAGCAGTACTTC
>-|TRBV30|TRBJ1-2
CASPNGNYGYTF
TGTGCCTCCCCCAACGGGAACTATGGCTACACCTTC
>-|TRBV18|TRBJ1-3
CASSPYRSSGNTIYF
TGTGCCAGCTCACCATACAGGAGCTCTGGAAACACCATATATTTT
>-|TRBV5-1|TRBJ2-2
CASSLDGQVAGELFF
TGCGCCAGCAGCTTGGATGGGCAGGTCGCCGGGGAGCTGTTTTTT
>TRBD2|TRBV18|TRBJ2-5
CASPIVGRKPGLLQETQYF
TGTGCCAGCCCCATCGTCGGGAGGAAACCGGGACTACTTCAAGAGACCCAGTACTTC
>TRBD2|TRBV5-1|TRBJ2-3
CASSFGGASTDTQYF
TGCGCCAGCAGCTTCGGGGGGGCGTCGACAGATACGCAGTATTTT
>TRBD1|TRBV7-9|TRBJ2-3
CASSFGQGTDTQYF
TGTGCCAGCAGCTTCGGACAGGGCACAGATACGCAGTATTTT
>-|TRBV7-9|TRBJ2-2
CASSLGQNTGELFF
TGTGCCAGCAGCTTAGGACAGAACACCGGGGAGCTGTTTTTT
>-|TRBV29-1|TRBJ2-7
CSLWPYEQYF
TGCAGCCTCTGGCCCTACGAGCAGTACTTC
>TRBD1|TRBV5-1|TRBJ2-1
CASSTFNRGSVWMQFF
TGCGCCAGCAGCACGTTTAACAGGGGTTCGGTTTGGATGCAGTTCTTC
>-|TRBV5-1|TRBJ2-5
CASSPEGSQETQYF
TGCGCCAGCAGCCCGGAGGGAAGCCAAGAGACCCAGTACTTC
>TRBD2|TRBV7-9|TRBJ2-1
CASSWGGNYNEQFF
TGTGCCAGCTCCTGGGGGGGAAACTACAATGAGCAGTTCTTC
>-|TRBV5-1|TRBJ1-1
CASSRSGTGTEAFF
TGCGCCAGCAGTAGGTCAGGTACCGGCACTGAAGCTTTCTTT
>TRBD1|TRBV5-1|TRBJ2-1
CASWTGESYNEQFF
TGCGCCAGCTGGACAGGGGAGTCCTACAATGAGCAGTTCTTC
>TRBD1|TRBV19|TRBJ2-6
CASSKDRVAGANVLTF
TGTGCCAGTAGTAAGGACAGGGTAGCTGGGGCCAACGTCCTGACTTTC
>TRBD2|TRBV7-2|TRBJ2-5
CASSLPSGGAGETQYF
TGTGCCAGCAGCTTACCTAGCGGGGGGGCGGGAGAGACCCAGTACTTC
>-|TRBV5-1|TRBJ2-3
CASRRDGTSTDTQYF
TGCGCCAGCAGGAGGGACGGGACTAGCACAGATACGCAGTATTTT
>TRBD1|TRBV5-4|TRBJ2-5
CASSLGDREHETQYF
TGTGCCAGCAGCTTGGGAGACAGGGAACATGAGACCCAGTACTTC
>-|TRBV25-1|TRBJ1-2
CASSGDSSFYGYTF
TGTGCCAGCAGTGGTGACAGTTCCTTCTATGGCTACACCTTC
>TRBD1|TRBV28|TRBJ1-5
CASSDRVDQPQHF
TGTGCCAGCAGTGACAGGGTAGATCAGCCCCAGCATTTT
>-|TRBV5-1|TRBJ1-1
CASSPAFQNTEAFF
TGCGCCAGCAGCCCCGCGTTTCAGAACACTGAAGCTTTCTTT
>TRBD1|TRBV4-1|TRBJ1-1
CASSPGTGGFWGTEAFF
TGCGCCAGCAGCCCTGGGACAGGGGGCTTCTGGGGCACTGAAGCTTTCTTT
>-|TRBV9|TRBJ2-2
CASSPRTSTGELFF
TGTGCCAGCAGCCCCCGGACTTCAACCGGGGAGCTGTTTTTT
>TRBD1|TRBV4-2|TRBJ1-3
CASRGWDSHGNTIYF
TGTGCCAGCAGAGGATGGGACAGCCATGGAAACACCATATATTTT
>-|TRBV28|TRBJ1-6
CASRLGSNSPLHF
TGTGCCAGCAGGTTGGGGAGCAATTCACCCCTCCACTTT
>TRBD1|TRBV11-2|TRBJ1-1
CASSLFRDRGRRTEAFF
TGTGCCAGCAGCTTATTCCGGGACAGGGGGCGCCGAACTGAAGCTTTCTTT
>TRBD1|TRBV30|TRBJ2-2
CAWSFHGGYWTGGGGELFF
TGTGCCTGGAGTTTTCATGGGGGGTATTGGACAGGGGGCGGCGGGGAGCTGTTTTTT
>TRBD1|TRBV18|TRBJ1-5
CASSPDRGNQPQHF
TGTGCCAGCTCACCTGACAGGGGCAATCAGCCCCAGCATTTT
>-|TRBV10-2|TRBJ1-3
CASSESWHTSGNTIYF
TGCGCCAGCAGTGAGTCCTGGCATACCTCTGGAAACACCATATATTTT
>-|TRBV19|TRBJ1-3
CASRGGDSGNTIYF
TGTGCCAGTAGAGGAGGAGACTCTGGAAACACCATATATTTT
>TRBD1|TRBV19|TRBJ1-5
CASRETGQLSNQPQHF
TGTGCCAGTAGGGAGACAGGGCAACTAAGCAATCAGCCCCAGCATTTT
>TRBD1|TRBV5-1|TRBJ1-1
CASSGTENTEAFF
TGCGCCAGCAGCGGGACAGAAAACACTGAAGCTTTCTTT
>TRBD1|TRBV19|TRBJ1-5
CASTISTGGGNQPQHF
TGTGCCAGTACTATCTCGACAGGGGGCGGCAATCAGCCCCAGCATTTT